This section outlines one T cell receptor (beta chain) sequence together with its context. This sample is drawn from a study of T cells expressing NK-cell markers. Per the germline V gene, CDR1 is ENHRY and CDR2 is SYGVKD. The CDR3 covers 15 residues. TCRdb processed the 5' RACE reads again and assigns one entry to each CDR3 protein, with no DNA. The table lists 200,000 to 300,000 distinct CDR3 sequences. The chain joins TRBV10-3 to TRBJ2-1; TCRdb returns TRBD2, unconfirmable since there is no DNA. The sequence was obtained from a woman between 18 and 75 years old in good health. Sequencing input: blood T cells: a sorted CD56 or NKG2C T cell subset, CD4+ or CD8+ T cells, or bulk PBMC T cells (not recorded which). The CDR3 reads CAISPGGTFHNEQFF.